The 4 T cell receptor beta chains given below trace back to one sample, sequenced in a study of blood T cell repertoires in COVID-19. Assay used: immunoSEQ multiplex PCR; TCRdb lists only in-frame clones, some missing. The sample comprises 250,000 to 300,000 clones, roughly 90% of which are singletons, and about 2% rests with the top ten. Source material: PBMCs or T cells enriched from blood (not recorded which). The receptor set was obtained from a woman between 40 and 55 years old with acute COVID-19.

This chain uses TRBV14 with TRBJ2-1; D is possibly TRBD1 (6 bases). Trimming stripped 5 bases from V and 6 bases from J, with 17 bases between. The CDR3 runs to 15 residues. CDR1 SGHDN and CDR2 FVKESK come from the germline V gene. CDR3 sequence: CASSYGQKATNEQFF. The DNA for the CDR3 is TGTGCCAGCAGCTATGGACAGAAAGCTACCAATGAGCAGTTCTTC. The full variable domain, with the rest looked up from reference TRBV14 and TRBJ2-1, is EAGVTQFPSHSVIEKGQTVTLRCDPISGHDNLYWYRRVMGKEIKFLLHFVKESKQDESGMPNNRFLAERTGGTYSTLKVQPAELEDSGVYFCASSYGQKATNEQFFGPGTRLTVL.

The rearrangement links TRBV24-1 to TRBJ2-2; TRBD1 matches 9 bases. Germline V gene data show CDR1 as KGHDR and CDR2 as SFDVKD. CDR3 length: 17 residues. The J segment lost 2 bases and the V segment lost 2 bases, leaving 5 bases of the junction unmatched. In nucleotides, the CDR3 is TGTGCCACCAGTGATTACCCGGGACAGGGCAACACCGGGGAGCTGTTTTTT. Its protein is CATSDYPGQGNTGELFF.

The chain is built from TRBV7-9 and TRBJ1-1, with TRBD1 identical over 9 bases. Germline trimming cut 1 base from V and 8 bases from J; bases unmatched to any gene: 5. Looked up from germline, CDR1 is SEHNR and CDR2 is FQNEAQ (reference sequence). CDR3 length: 14 residues. The CDR3 spells CASSLVGTGIEAFF. CDR3 nucleotides: TGTGCCAGCAGCTTAGTCGGGACAGGGATCGAAGCTTTCTTT.

This chain links TRBV18 with TRBJ1-3; D is unresolved. With 2 bases removed from V and 0 bases from J, the gap between germline ends came to 11 bases. Germline CDR1 and CDR2: KGHSH and LQKENI. The CDR3 covers 16 residues. CDR3 residues: CASSPGRVPSGNTIYF. For the CDR3, the DNA is TGTGCCAGCTCACCAGGCCGGGTTCCCTCTGGAAACACCATATATTTT.